Listed here are 27 T cell receptor beta chains from one sample, sequenced in a study of T cell responses to AZD1222 COVID-19 vaccine. Generated by immunoSEQ multiplex PCR, the TCRdb table keeps only in-frame clones and is missing some. The sample carries 180,000 or so clones, 94% recorded once. Specimen: peripheral blood, collected on day 0 of AZD1222 vaccination. The origin of the receptors is an adult in good health.

The J gene is TRBJ2-1, the V gene TRBV6-6; possible D gene TRBD2, 6 bases. The CDR3 covers 16 residues. The ends were cut back, 2 bases at V and 9 bases at J, with 20 bases in the middle. Germline loops: CDR1 MNHNY, CDR2 SVGAGI (reference sequence). In DNA form, the CDR3 reads TGTGCCAGCAGTTACGTTCCGGAACCGACTAGGGGTGAGCAGTTCTTC. Amino acids: CASSYVPEPTRGEQFF.

This rearrangement joins TRBV11-3 to TRBJ2-3; D may be TRBD2 (6 bases). The CDR3 has 14 residues. The germline CDR1 and CDR2 sequences are SGHNT and YENEEA. Trimming removed 1 base at V and 6 bases at J, with 11 bases between. The CDR3: CASSLGRELDTQYF. CDR3 nucleotides: TGTGCCAGCAGCTTAGGGCGGGAATTGGATACGCAGTATTTT.

The V gene is TRBV7-8, the J gene TRBJ1-5; 7 bases align to TRBD1. V lost 4 bases and J lost 7; bases outside the gene matches: 4. This CDR3 is 13 amino acids long. CDR1 is SGHVS and CDR2 is FQNEAQ in the germline V gene. The DNA of the CDR3 is TGTGCCAGCAGCTCGACAGGGATGCAGCCCCAGCATTTT. This codes for CASSSTGMQPQHF.

The chain couples TRBV5-4 to TRBJ2-5, with 10 bases identical to TRBD2. The CDR3 has 18 residues. Trimming at V came to 3 bases and at J to 7 bases, leaving 18 bases not matched to a gene. Germline lookup yields CDR1 SGHNT and CDR2 YYREEE (reference sequence). The CDR3 region is CASSWGRASGGEVGTQYF. As DNA, the CDR3 is TGTGCCAGCAGCTGGGGCCGGGCCAGCGGGGGGGAAGTAGGGACCCAGTACTTC.

This chain joins TRBV28 and TRBJ1-2, with 7 bases lining up with TRBD1. Germline V gives CDR1 MDHEN, CDR2 SYDVKM. The length of the CDR3 is 23 residues. V gave up 3 bases and J gave up 0 bases; unmatched junction bases: 28. CDR3 in amino acids: CASSFFSRTNTRQGESANYGYTF. The CDR3 region has the DNA TGTGCCAGCAGTTTTTTTAGTAGGACTAACACAAGACAGGGCGAATCGGCTAACTATGGCTACACCTTC.

The chain combines TRBV18 with TRBJ1-5; D remains unclear. Deletions cut 3 bases from V and 0 bases from J, with 6 bases between. In germline, CDR1 is KGHSH, CDR2 LQKENI. The CDR3 consists of 14 residues. CDR3 DNA sequence: TGTGCCAGCTCACCGCTAGATAGCAATCAGCCCCAGCATTTT. Translating it yields CASSPLDSNQPQHF.

The chain employs TRBV11-2 and TRBJ2-2; no reliable D call. Germline V gene lookup returns CDR1 SGHAT and CDR2 FQNNGV. The CDR3 contains 13 residues. The V end was cut by 2 bases, the J end by 5 bases, with 6 bases between. The CDR3 region has the DNA TGTGCCAGCAGCTTACCCGGAACCGGGGAGCTGTTTTTT. Its protein product is CASSLPGTGELFF.

The chain joins TRBV20-1 to TRBJ1-1; no definite D call. The CDR3 is 11 residues long. Germline V CDR1 and CDR2: DFQATT, SNEGSKA (reference sequence). DNA for the CDR3: TGCGTTCACTCTCCAGGCACTGAAGCTTTCTTT. Translating gives CVHSPGTEAFF.

The chain employs TRBV6-5 and TRBJ1-6; tentatively, D is TRBD1 (5 bases). V shed 10 bases and J shed 0 bases, with 10 bases lying between them. The CDR3 has 14 residues. The germline gives CDR1 MNHEY, CDR2 SVGAGI. CDR3 bases: TGTGCCACCCGACAGAGCTCCTATAATTCACCCCTCCACTTT. It codes for CATRQSSYNSPLHF.

The genes are TRBV6-5 and TRBJ2-2; TRBD1 agrees at 9 bases. The CDR3 totals 15 residues. Germline values: CDR1 MNHEY, CDR2 SVGAGI. V lost 8 bases to trimming and J lost 7 bases; unmatched junction nucleotides: 11. The DNA for the CDR3 is TGTGCCAGCGGACCGGGACAGGGAGGTATCGGGGAGCTGTTTTTT. Translation: CASGPGQGGIGELFF.

V and J are TRBV19 and TRBJ2-1; no definite D call. The CDR3 spans 11 residues. With 3 bases removed from V and 9 bases from J, the gap between germline ends came to 6 bases. From germline, CDR1 is LNHDA and CDR2 SQIVND (reference sequence). In DNA, the CDR3 is TGTGCCAGTAGTATTGGGGTTGAGCAGTTCTTC. This sequence encodes CASSIGVEQFF.

V is TRBV27 and J is TRBJ2-3, with 8 nucleotides matching TRBD2. J was trimmed by 3 bases and V by 3 bases; bases with no gene match: 11. CDR3 size: 17 residues. In germline, CDR1 is MNHEY, CDR2 SMNVEV (reference sequence). This chain's CDR3 is CASSFKGRREVTDTQYF. The CDR3 DNA is TGTGCCAGCAGTTTCAAAGGCCGGCGGGAGGTTACAGATACGCAGTATTTT.

The J gene is TRBJ1-1, the V gene TRBV7-9; no reliable D call. The CDR3 spans 13 residues. Germline V gene data show CDR1 as SEHNR and CDR2 as FQNEAQ (reference sequence). Between the trimmed V and J ends, which lost 5 bases and 3 bases, there was a span of 10 bases. The CDR3, as DNA: TGTGCCAGCAGCCATACCTCCTACACTGAAGCTTTCTTT. This codes for CASSHTSYTEAFF.

The rearrangement uses TRBV3-1 (or the pseudogene TRBV3-2) and TRBJ2-7; 12 bases match TRBD2. This CDR3 is built from 14 residues. Germline V gives CDR1 LGHDT, CDR2 YNNKEL (reference sequence). V gave up 4 bases and J gave up 4 bases; unmatched junction bases: 2. The CDR3 DNA follows: TGTGCCAGCAGCCCCACTAGCGGGAGGTACGAGCAGTACTTC. Translation gives CASSPTSGRYEQYF.

A single count supports this clone. The chain joins TRBV11-3 to TRBJ2-3; 10 nucleotides match TRBD1. The CDR3 has 14 amino acids. CDR1 is SGHNT, CDR2 YENEEA, per germline. V was pared by 5 bases and J by 6 bases, with 5 bases of the junction left unmatched. The CDR3 DNA reads as TGTGCCAGCAGCCCGAGACAGGGGGCGGATACGCAGTATTTT. Translating it yields CASSPRQGADTQYF.

The chain employs TRBV19 and TRBJ2-1, with D perhaps TRBD2 (6 bases). This CDR3 has 15 residues. The V and J ends lost 3 bases and 1 base respectively, with 10 bases between them. Germline V gene sequence: CDR1 LNHDA, CDR2 SQIVND (reference sequence). In DNA form, the CDR3 reads TGTGCCAGTAGTATTCCGGGACTGTCCTACAATGAGCAGTTCTTC. Amino acid sequence: CASSIPGLSYNEQFF. The whole variable domain, filled in from reference TRBV19 and TRBJ2-1, reads DGGITQSPKYLFRKEGQNVTLSCEQNLNHDAMYWYRQDPGQGLRLIYYSQIVNDFQKGDIAEGYSVSREKKESFPLTVTSAQKNPTAFYLCASSIPGLSYNEQFFGPGTRLTVL.

V and J are TRBV5-6 and TRBJ1-4; TRBD1 might be the D (6 bases). V dropped 4 bases and J dropped 5 bases, with 18 bases sitting between them. CDR3 length: 16 amino acids. Looked up from germline, CDR1 is SGHDT and CDR2 is YYEEEE. The CDR3 reads CASSPWTGQRNEKLFF. DNA for the CDR3: TGTGCCAGCAGCCCATGGACCGGACAGCGAAATGAAAAACTGTTTTTT.

This clone was detected a few times. The V and J genes are TRBV5-1 and TRBJ2-7, with D unresolved. Trimming cost V 0 bases and J 7 bases, with 5 bases left between them. This CDR3 comprises 11 residues. From germline, CDR1 is SGHRS and CDR2 YFSETQ. CDR3 nucleotides: TGCGCCAGCAGCTTGGATGAAGAGCAGTACTTC. Residues: CASSLDEEQYF.

V and J are TRBV5-1 and TRBJ1-2; D not resolved. CDR1 and CDR2 from the germline V gene are SGHRS and YFSETQ. Trimming removed 0 bases from V and 6 bases from J, with 9 bases in between. This CDR3 is built from 13 residues. CDR3 protein: CASSLAGEDGYTF. CDR3 coding DNA: TGCGCCAGCAGCTTGGCCGGGGAGGATGGCTACACCTTC. The entire variable domain, with the rest obtained from reference TRBV5-1 and TRBJ1-2, is as follows: KAGVTQTPRYLIKTRGQQVTLSCSPISGHRSVSWYQQTPGQGLQFLFEYFSETQRNKGNFPGRFSGRQFSNSRSEMNVSTLELGDSALYLCASSLAGEDGYTFGSGTRLTVV.

The CDR3 DNA sequence: TGTGCCAGCAGCCGTTATACGGGGGACAACTATGGCTACACCTTC. Encoded protein: CASSRYTGDNYGYTF. V gene TRBV11-2 combines with J gene TRBJ1-2; tentative D call: TRBD1 (5 bases). Germline V lookup: CDR1 SGHAT, CDR2 FQNNGV. The CDR3 length is 15 residues. Trimming stripped 5 bases from V and 2 bases from J, with 15 bases between.

This rearrangement joins TRBV5-5 to TRBJ2-1, with TRBD1 as a possible D gene (6 bases). V dropped 2 bases and J dropped 0 bases, with 12 bases sitting between them. Germline-derived CDR1 and CDR2 are SGHKS and YYEKEE (reference sequence). The CDR3 loop spans 16 amino acids. The CDR3 sequence is CASSFKGQSSYNEQFF. DNA for the CDR3: TGTGCCAGCAGCTTCAAAGGACAGAGCTCCTACAATGAGCAGTTCTTC.

The chain combines TRBV5-4 with TRBJ2-2; D perhaps matches TRBD1 (6 bases). The V gene lost 5 bases and the J gene lost 4 bases, with 21 bases spanning the gap. The CDR3 totals 17 residues. Per germline, CDR1 SGHNT and CDR2 YYREEE (reference sequence). CDR3 amino acids: CASRQIAGVRSTGELFF. CDR3 sequence (DNA): TGTGCCAGCAGGCAGATTGCAGGGGTCCGGAGCACCGGGGAGCTGTTTTTT.

This clone has a single count. This sequence joins TRBV28 and TRBJ1-3; a possible D gene is TRBD1 (6 bases). The length of the CDR3 is 16 residues. V lost 6 bases to trimming and J lost 3 bases, with 18 bases between them. Germline lookup yields CDR1 MDHEN and CDR2 SYDVKM. For the CDR3, the DNA is TGTGCCAGCAGGACCCTCAGGGGAATCATTGGAAACACCATATATTTT. Amino acid sequence: CASRTLRGIIGNTIYF.

The rearrangement links TRBV18 to TRBJ1-5; tentatively, D is TRBD1 (5 bases). Trimming removed 4 bases at V and 6 bases at J, with 16 bases between. Germline-derived CDR1 and CDR2 are KGHSH and LQKENI. The CDR3 contains 15 residues. CDR3: CASSLTSGTGQPQHF. DNA for the CDR3: TGTGCCAGCTCACTTACATCCGGGACCGGTCAGCCCCAGCATTTT.

This chain connects TRBV23-1 to TRBJ2-1; D is unresolved. TRBV23-1 falls under the ORF class, with uncertain function. Trimming took 3 bases from V and 3 from J, leaving 24 bases between them. The CDR3 has 19 residues. CDR3 DNA sequence: TGCGCCAGCAGTCAGGCCCGGATTATTTCAAATGGGTTCTACAATGAGCAGTTCTTC. Translating it yields CASSQARIISNGFYNEQFF.

The rearrangement joins TRBV11-1 to TRBJ2-7; D ambiguous. Germline CDR1 is SGHAT and CDR2 is FQDESV (reference sequence). V was shortened by 1 base and J by 2 bases, with 9 bases between the two germline ends. This CDR3 region has 14 residues. CDR3 coding DNA: TGTGCCAGCAGCTTAGGGTTGGTCCCCTACGAGCAGTACTTC. Its protein product is CASSLGLVPYEQYF. Based on the CDR3 plus reference TRBV11-1 and TRBJ2-7, the full variable domain is EAEVAQSPRYKITEKSQAVAFWCDPISGHATLYWYRQILGQGPELLVQFQDESVVDDSQLPKDRFSAERLKGVDSTLKIQPAELGDSAMYLCASSLGLVPYEQYFGPGTRLTVT.

The chain carries TRBV5-1 and TRBJ1-6, with D maybe TRBD1 (6 bases). This CDR3 is 14 amino acids long. Germline V gene data show CDR1 as SGHRS and CDR2 as YFSETQ. Trimming removed 2 bases from V and 7 bases from J, with 10 bases in between. The CDR3 DNA sequence: TGCGCCAGCAGCTTTCCCGACAGGAATTCACCCCTCCACTTT. This sequence encodes CASSFPDRNSPLHF. The variable domain in full, completed from reference TRBV5-1 and TRBJ1-6, reads KAGVTQTPRYLIKTRGQQVTLSCSPISGHRSVSWYQQTPGQGLQFLFEYFSETQRNKGNFPGRFSGRQFSNSRSEMNVSTLELGDSALYLCASSFPDRNSPLHFGNGTRLTVT.